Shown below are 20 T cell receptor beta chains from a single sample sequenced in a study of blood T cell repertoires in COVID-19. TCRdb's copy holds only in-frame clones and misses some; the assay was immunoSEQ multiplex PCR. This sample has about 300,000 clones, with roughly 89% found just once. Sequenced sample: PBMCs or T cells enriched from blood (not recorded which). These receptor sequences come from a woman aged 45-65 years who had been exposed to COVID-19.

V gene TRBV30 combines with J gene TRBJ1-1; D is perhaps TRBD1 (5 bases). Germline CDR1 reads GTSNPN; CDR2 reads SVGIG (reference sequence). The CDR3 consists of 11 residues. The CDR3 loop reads CARGENTEAFF. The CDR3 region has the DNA TGTGCTCGGGGGGAGAACACTGAAGCTTTCTTT.

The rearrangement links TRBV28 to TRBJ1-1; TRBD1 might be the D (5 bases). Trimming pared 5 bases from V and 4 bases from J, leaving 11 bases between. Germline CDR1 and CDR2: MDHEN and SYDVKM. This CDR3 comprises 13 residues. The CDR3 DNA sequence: TGTGCCAGCAGTCAGGGCCTGAGCACTGAAGCTTTCTTT. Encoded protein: CASSQGLSTEAFF. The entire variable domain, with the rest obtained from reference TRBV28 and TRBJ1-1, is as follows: DVKVTQSSRYLVKRTGEKVFLECVQDMDHENMFWYRQDPGLGLRLIYFSYDVKMKEKGDIPEGYSVSREKKERFSLILESASTNQTSMYLCASSQGLSTEAFFGQGTRLTVV.

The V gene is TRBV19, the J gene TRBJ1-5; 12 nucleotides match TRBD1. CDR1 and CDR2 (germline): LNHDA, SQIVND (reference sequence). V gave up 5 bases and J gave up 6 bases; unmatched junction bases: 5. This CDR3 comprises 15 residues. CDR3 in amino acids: CASSSGTGGGQPQHF. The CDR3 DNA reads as TGTGCCAGTAGTTCAGGGACAGGGGGCGGTCAGCCCCAGCATTTT.

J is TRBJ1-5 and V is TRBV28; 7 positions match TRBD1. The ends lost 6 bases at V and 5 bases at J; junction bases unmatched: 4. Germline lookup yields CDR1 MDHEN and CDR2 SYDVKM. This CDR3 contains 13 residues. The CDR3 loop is CASRQTGYQPQHF. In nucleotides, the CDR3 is TGTGCCAGCAGGCAGACAGGGTATCAGCCCCAGCATTTT.

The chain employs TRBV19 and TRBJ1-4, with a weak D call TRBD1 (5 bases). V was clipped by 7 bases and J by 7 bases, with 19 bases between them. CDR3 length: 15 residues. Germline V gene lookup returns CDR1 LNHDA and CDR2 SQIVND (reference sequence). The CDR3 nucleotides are TGTGCCAGTACCTCCGGCCCCGGGACTGCTGAAAAACTGTTTTTT. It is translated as CASTSGPGTAEKLFF.

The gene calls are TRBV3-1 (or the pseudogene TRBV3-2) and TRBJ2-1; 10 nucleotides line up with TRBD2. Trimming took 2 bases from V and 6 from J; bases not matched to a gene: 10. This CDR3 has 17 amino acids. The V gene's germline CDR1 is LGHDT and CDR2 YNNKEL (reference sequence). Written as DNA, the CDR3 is TGTGCCAGCAGCCAACCCCTTCTAGCGGGGGCCCCCAATGAGCAGTTCTTC. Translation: CASSQPLLAGAPNEQFF.

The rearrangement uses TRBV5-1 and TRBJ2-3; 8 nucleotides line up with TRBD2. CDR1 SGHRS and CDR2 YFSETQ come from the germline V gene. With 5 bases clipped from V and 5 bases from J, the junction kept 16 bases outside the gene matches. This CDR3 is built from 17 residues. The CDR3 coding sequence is TGCGCCAGCAGTCGAGGACGTGACGGGGGGGCCAAAGATACGCAGTATTTT. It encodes CASSRGRDGGAKDTQYF.

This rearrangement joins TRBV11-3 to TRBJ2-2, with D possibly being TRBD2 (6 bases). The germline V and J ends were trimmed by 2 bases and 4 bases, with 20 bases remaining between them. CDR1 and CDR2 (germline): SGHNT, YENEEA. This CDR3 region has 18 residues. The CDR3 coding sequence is TGTGCCAGCAGCTTAAGCGCCTTGGGGACTTCTAGCACCGGGGAGCTGTTTTTT. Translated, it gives CASSLSALGTSSTGELFF.

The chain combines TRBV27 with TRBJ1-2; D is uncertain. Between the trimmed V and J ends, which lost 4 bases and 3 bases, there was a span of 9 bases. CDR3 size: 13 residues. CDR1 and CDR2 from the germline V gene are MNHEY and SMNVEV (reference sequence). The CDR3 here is CASSSAGDYGYTF. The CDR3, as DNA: TGTGCCAGCAGTTCTGCGGGAGACTATGGCTACACCTTC.

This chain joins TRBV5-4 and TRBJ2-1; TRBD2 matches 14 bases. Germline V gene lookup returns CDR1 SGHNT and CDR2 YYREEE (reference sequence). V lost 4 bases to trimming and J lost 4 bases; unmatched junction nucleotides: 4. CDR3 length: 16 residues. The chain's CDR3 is CASSVGTSGGYNEQFF. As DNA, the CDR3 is TGTGCCAGCAGCGTTGGGACTAGCGGGGGTTACAATGAGCAGTTCTTC.

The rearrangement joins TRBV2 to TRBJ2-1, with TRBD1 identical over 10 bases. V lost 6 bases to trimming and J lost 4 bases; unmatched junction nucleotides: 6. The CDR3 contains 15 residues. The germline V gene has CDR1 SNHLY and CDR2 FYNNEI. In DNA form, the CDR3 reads TGTGCCAGCAGACGGGACAGGGGATTGTACAATGAGCAGTTCTTC. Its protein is CASRRDRGLYNEQFF.

The DNA for the CDR3 is TGTGCCACCAGTGACTCGGGACAGGGGAAGGCAGAGACCCAGTACTTC. This codes for CATSDSGQGKAETQYF. The chain carries TRBV24-1 and TRBJ2-5, with 10 nucleotides matching TRBD1. Trimming cost V 4 bases and J 4 bases; bases outside gene matches: 8. There are 16 residues in the CDR3. The germline gives CDR1 KGHDR, CDR2 SFDVKD.

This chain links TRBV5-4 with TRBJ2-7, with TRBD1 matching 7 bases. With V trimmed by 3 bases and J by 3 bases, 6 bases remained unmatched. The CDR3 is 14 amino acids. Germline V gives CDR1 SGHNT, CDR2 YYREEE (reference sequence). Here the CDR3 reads CASSSTGLIYEQYF. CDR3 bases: TGTGCCAGCAGCTCGACAGGGTTAATCTACGAGCAGTACTTC. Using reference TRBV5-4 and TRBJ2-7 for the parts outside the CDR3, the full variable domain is ETGVTQSPTHLIKTRGQQVTLRCSSQSGHNTVSWYQQALGQGPQFIFQYYREEENGRGNFPPRFSGLQFPNYSSELNVNALELDDSALYLCASSSTGLIYEQYFGPGTRLTVT.

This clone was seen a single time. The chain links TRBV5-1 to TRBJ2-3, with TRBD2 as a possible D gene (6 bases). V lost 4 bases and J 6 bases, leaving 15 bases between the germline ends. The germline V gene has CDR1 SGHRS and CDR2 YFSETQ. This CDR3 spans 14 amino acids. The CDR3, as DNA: TGCGCCAGCAGCCTCTCGGGGGTTGGGGATACGCAGTATTTT. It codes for CASSLSGVGDTQYF.

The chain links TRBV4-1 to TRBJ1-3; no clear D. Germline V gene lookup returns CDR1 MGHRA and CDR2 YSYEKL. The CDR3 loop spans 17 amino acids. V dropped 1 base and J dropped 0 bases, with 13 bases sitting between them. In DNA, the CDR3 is TGCGCCAGCAGCCAAGGCGGTGGTGTTGACTCTGGAAACACCATATATTTT. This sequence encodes CASSQGGGVDSGNTIYF.

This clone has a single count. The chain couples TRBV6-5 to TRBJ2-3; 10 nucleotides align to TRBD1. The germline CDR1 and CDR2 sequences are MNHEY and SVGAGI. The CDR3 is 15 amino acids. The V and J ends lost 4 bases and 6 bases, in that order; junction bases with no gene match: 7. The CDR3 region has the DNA TGTGCCAGCAGTTCGGGACAGGGGTTAACCGATACGCAGTATTTT. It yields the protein CASSSGQGLTDTQYF.

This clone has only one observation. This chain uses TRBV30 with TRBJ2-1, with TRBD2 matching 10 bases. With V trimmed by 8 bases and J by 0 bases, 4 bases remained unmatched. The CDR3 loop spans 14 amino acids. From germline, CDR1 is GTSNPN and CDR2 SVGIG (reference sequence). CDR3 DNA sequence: TGTGCCAGAGAGCGGGGGGGCTCCTACAATGAGCAGTTCTTC. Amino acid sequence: CARERGGSYNEQFF.

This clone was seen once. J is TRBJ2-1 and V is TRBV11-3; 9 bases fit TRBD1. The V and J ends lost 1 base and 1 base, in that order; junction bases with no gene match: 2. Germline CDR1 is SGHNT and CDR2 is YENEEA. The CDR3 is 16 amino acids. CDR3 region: CASSLAGQGSYNEQFF. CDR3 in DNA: TGTGCCAGCAGCTTAGCGGGACAGGGATCCTACAATGAGCAGTTCTTC.

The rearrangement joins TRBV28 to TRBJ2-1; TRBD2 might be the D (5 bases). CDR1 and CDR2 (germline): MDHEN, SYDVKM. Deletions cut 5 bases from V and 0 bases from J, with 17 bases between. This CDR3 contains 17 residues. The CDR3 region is CASSPPPGSSSYNEQFF. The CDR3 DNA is TGTGCCAGCAGTCCTCCCCCGGGGTCCAGCTCCTACAATGAGCAGTTCTTC.

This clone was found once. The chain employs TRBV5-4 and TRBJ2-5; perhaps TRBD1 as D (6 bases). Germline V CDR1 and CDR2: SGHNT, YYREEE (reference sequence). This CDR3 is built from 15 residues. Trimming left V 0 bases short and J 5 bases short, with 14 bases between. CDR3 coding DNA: TGTGCCAGCAGCTTGGGTACAGGGTTGGATGAGACCCAGTACTTC. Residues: CASSLGTGLDETQYF.